The 23 T cell receptor beta chains in this list originate from one sample, sequenced in a study of Ad26.COV2.S vaccination and SARS-CoV-2 variants. Sequenced by immunoSEQ multiplex PCR; TCRdb stores in-frame clones only, minus some. The sample yields 350,000 to 400,000 clones, about 85% seen once. Treatment reported: roughly 19 received Ad26.COV2.S at low or high dose, single or two shots; 5 received placebo; per-sample allocation not given. The samples date from day 63 after the first vaccine or placebo injection. The material was peripheral blood, obtained in a trial of Ad26.COV2.S vaccine versus placebo. Receptors originate from a person between 18 and 65 years old who received the Ad26.COV2.S COVID-19 vaccine or a placebo.

The CDR3 protein is CSASTRYTQYF. CDR3 sequence (DNA): TGCAGTGCTAGTACTCGGTATACGCAGTATTTT. The chain uses TRBV20-1 and TRBJ2-3; no reliable D call. Per the germline V gene, CDR1 is DFQATT and CDR2 is SNEGSKA (reference sequence). V was trimmed by 3 bases and J by 7 bases, leaving 8 bases between them. The CDR3 sequence is 11 residues long.

The V and J genes are TRBV7-9 and TRBJ1-4, with D perhaps matching TRBD1 (6 bases). Germline CDR1 and CDR2: SEHNR and FQNEAQ (reference sequence). The CDR3 covers 15 residues. Deletions cut 5 bases from V and 5 bases from J, with 15 bases between. For the CDR3, the DNA is TGTGCCAGCAGCAGGGGGGACTCACCAAATGAAAAACTGTTTTTT. It encodes CASSRGDSPNEKLFF. Looking up the rest from reference TRBV7-9 and TRBJ1-4 gives the full variable domain: DTGVSQNPRHKITKRGQNVTFRCDPISEHNRLYWYRQTLGQGPEFLTYFQNEAQLEKSRLLSDRFSAERPKGSFSTLEIQRTEQGDSAMYLCASSRGDSPNEKLFFGSGTQLSVL.

In this sample, this clone turned up once. The chain couples TRBV18 to TRBJ1-3, with TRBD1 identical over 8 bases. Germline V gene lookup returns CDR1 KGHSH and CDR2 LQKENI. The CDR3 runs to 14 residues. Trimming cost V 2 bases and J 6 bases; bases outside gene matches: 3. CDR3 region: CASSPGQGVNTIYF. DNA of the CDR3: TGTGCCAGCTCACCAGGACAGGGAGTAAACACCATATATTTT.

This clone was counted only a few times. V gene TRBV7-9 combines with J gene TRBJ1-2; D uncertain. The V gene's germline CDR1 is SEHNR and CDR2 FQNEAQ (reference sequence). The CDR3 loop spans 11 amino acids. V was cut by 5 bases and J by 3 bases, with 4 bases left in between. In DNA form, the CDR3 reads TGTGCCAGCAGCCCGCACTATGGCTACACCTTC. Its protein is CASSPHYGYTF.

This clone was recorded once. The chain uses TRBV27 and TRBJ1-1; D call uncertain. Germline V CDR1 and CDR2: MNHEY, SMNVEV (reference sequence). This CDR3 has 14 amino acids. Trimming took off 4 bases at V and 0 bases at J, with 9 bases between the two ends. CDR3 bases: TGTGCCAGCAGTTCCGAAGGGATGAACACTGAAGCTTTCTTT. Amino acid sequence: CASSSEGMNTEAFF.

The V and J genes are TRBV6-5 and TRBJ1-1; D perhaps matches TRBD1 (5 bases). The V end was cut by 8 bases, the J end by 2 bases, with 18 bases between. This CDR3 is 15 amino acids long. Germline V gene sequence: CDR1 MNHEY, CDR2 SVGAGI. CDR3 amino acids: CASHLGGIGNTEAFF. CDR3 in DNA: TGTGCCAGCCACCTTGGGGGGATCGGAAACACTGAAGCTTTCTTT.

This clone is medium-sized in the sample. The chain links TRBV6-6 to TRBJ1-6; TRBD1 might be the D (6 bases). This CDR3 has 16 amino acids. Looked up from germline, CDR1 is MNHNY and CDR2 is SVGAGI (reference sequence). Trimming removed 0 bases at V and 9 bases at J, with 15 bases between. The CDR3 nucleotides read TGTGCCAGCAGTTACTCTCTACAGGGAGGGGGTTCACCCCTCCACTTT. It specifies CASSYSLQGGGSPLHF.

This sequence joins TRBV7-2 and TRBJ2-7; 9 nucleotides line up with TRBD1. CDR1 and CDR2 (germline): SGHTA, FQGNSA. Trimming took 5 bases from V and 9 from J; bases not matched to a gene: 11. The CDR3 covers 14 residues. For the CDR3, the DNA is TGTGCCAGCAGCGCCGGGACAGGGACACAGGCGCAGTACTTC. Translation: CASSAGTGTQAQYF.

This rearrangement joins TRBV7-2 to TRBJ2-6, with D perhaps TRBD1 (5 bases). The CDR3 is 17 residues long. Germline assignment: CDR1 SGHTA and CDR2 FQGNSA. V dropped 5 bases and J dropped 0 bases, with 14 bases sitting between them. The CDR3 DNA reads TGTGCCAGCAGCCTACAGGCTGTGGGCTCTGGGGCCAACGTCCTGACTTTC. It encodes CASSLQAVGSGANVLTF.

As for this clone: Within the sample, other DNA sequences also encode this same CDR3. This chain uses TRBV6-5 with TRBJ2-7, with TRBD1 identical over 11 bases. CDR1 is MNHEY, CDR2 SVGAGI, per germline. V lost 0 bases and J lost 4; bases outside the gene matches: 2. The CDR3 spans 15 residues. CDR3 protein: CASSYSGQGAYEQYF. The CDR3 DNA follows: TGTGCCAGCAGTTACTCCGGACAGGGGGCTTACGAGCAGTACTTC.

This clone was seen a handful of times. V usage is TRBV2 and J usage is TRBJ2-7; D remains ambiguous. The CDR3 sequence is 14 residues long. From germline, CDR1 is SNHLY and CDR2 FYNNEI. Trimming pared 5 bases from V and 3 bases from J, leaving 14 bases between. CDR3 amino acids: CASSMERWGYEQYF. The CDR3 DNA is TGTGCCAGCAGTATGGAACGGTGGGGCTACGAGCAGTACTTC.

This chain connects TRBV6-1 to TRBJ2-3, with TRBD2 matching over 13 bases. From germline, CDR1 is MNHNS and CDR2 SASEGT. This CDR3 has 16 residues. The V segment lost 3 bases and the J segment 1 base; nucleotides outside the gene matches: 1. The CDR3 DNA is TGTGCCAGCAGTGATACTAGCGGGGGGGGCACAGATACGCAGTATTTT. Translating it yields CASSDTSGGGTDTQYF.

The V call is TRBV5-6, the J call TRBJ2-7, with 8 bases lining up with TRBD1. The CDR3 consists of 15 residues. Germline loops: CDR1 SGHDT, CDR2 YYEEEE. J gave up 4 bases and V 4 bases, and 10 bases lay outside the gene matches. The CDR3 reads CASSQAGGKWYEQYF. The CDR3 nucleotides are TGTGCCAGCAGCCAGGCAGGGGGCAAGTGGTACGAGCAGTACTTC.

This clone was observed once. The chain joins TRBV11-2 to TRBJ1-1; D gene ambiguous. V shed 2 bases and J shed 3 bases, with 13 bases lying between them. The CDR3 length is 15 residues. CDR1 is SGHAT and CDR2 is FQNNGV in the germline V gene. CDR3: CASSLTSRRYTEAFF. The CDR3 nucleotides read TGTGCCAGCAGCTTAACCAGTCGGCGTTACACTGAAGCTTTCTTT.

The chain employs TRBV2 and TRBJ1-4, with D unclear. Germline CDR1 reads SNHLY; CDR2 reads FYNNEI. Trimming took off 6 bases at V and 7 bases at J, with 15 bases between the two ends. This CDR3 comprises 14 residues. The chain's CDR3 is CASSPRKRVEKLFF. In DNA form, the CDR3 reads TGTGCCAGCAGCCCCCGGAAGCGGGTTGAAAAACTGTTTTTT.

The chain recombines TRBV18 with TRBJ1-4; D gene uncertain. V shed 2 bases and J shed 3 bases, with 10 bases lying between them. Germline CDR1 KGHSH, CDR2 LQKENI. The length of the CDR3 is 15 residues. This chain's CDR3 is CASSPTVGANEKLFF. The DNA for the CDR3 is TGTGCCAGCTCACCAACGGTAGGAGCTAATGAAAAACTGTTTTTT.

J is TRBJ2-7 and V is TRBV3-1 (or the pseudogene TRBV3-2); the D gene could be TRBD1 or TRBD2 (5 bases each). The V end was cut by 5 bases, the J end by 4 bases, with 15 bases between. The length of the CDR3 is 14 residues. Germline values: CDR1 LGHDT, CDR2 YNNKEL (reference sequence). The CDR3 here is CASSIAGTFYEQYF. Here the CDR3 DNA reads TGTGCCAGCAGCATAGCTGGGACCTTTTACGAGCAGTACTTC.

The chain employs TRBV2 and TRBJ2-3; 10 bases fit TRBD2. The J segment lost 4 bases and the V segment lost 8 bases, leaving 9 bases of the junction unmatched. Germline CDR1 and CDR2: SNHLY and FYNNEI. The CDR3 contains 15 residues. CDR3 loop: CASGNSGGASDTQYF. CDR3 nucleotides: TGTGCCAGCGGCAACAGCGGGGGGGCATCAGATACGCAGTATTTT.

The V call is TRBV24-1, the J call TRBJ1-5; D is ambiguous. Germline CDR1 and CDR2: KGHDR and SFDVKD. Trimming removed 4 bases from V and 5 bases from J, with 8 bases in between. The CDR3 is 13 amino acids. The DNA of the CDR3 is TGTGCCACCAGTGAACCTTTGGATCAGCCCCAGCATTTT. Protein: CATSEPLDQPQHF.

The CDR3 bases are TGTGCCTGGAGTGACAGGGGGCTTGGTGAAGCTTTCTTT. Protein product: CAWSDRGLGEAFF. The rearrangement joins TRBV30 to TRBJ1-1, with 9 bases lining up with TRBD1. Germline lookup yields CDR1 GTSNPN and CDR2 SVGIG (reference sequence). The trim removed 1 base at V and 7 bases at J, leaving 4 bases unmatched. The CDR3 is 13 amino acids.

Only one count was recorded for this clone. The J gene is TRBJ1-2, the V gene TRBV7-2, with TRBD1 as a possible D gene (5 bases). Trimming removed 1 base from V and 6 bases from J, with 21 bases in between. The CDR3 runs 17 residues. Germline V lookup: CDR1 SGHTA, CDR2 FQGNSA. The CDR3, as DNA: TGTGCCAGCAGCTTAGACGGGACGGACTTTGGGGGGGATGGCTACACCTTC. Protein product: CASSLDGTDFGGDGYTF.

This chain joins TRBV4-1 and TRBJ1-2; 8 bases fit TRBD1. V was pared by 2 bases and J by 3 bases, with 11 bases of the junction left unmatched. The CDR3 is made up of 17 amino acids. The germline CDR1 and CDR2 sequences are MGHRA and YSYEKL. The CDR3 DNA reads as TGCGCCAGCAGCCAAATCGTAAGGACAGGGCCTCACTATGGCTACACCTTC. It is translated as CASSQIVRTGPHYGYTF.

The chain employs TRBV4-3 and TRBJ2-1, with TRBD2 identical over 9 bases. The germline V gene has CDR1 LGHNA and CDR2 YSLEER. J lost 5 bases, V lost 3 bases, and 14 bases had no gene match. The CDR3 extends over 18 amino acids. CDR3: CASSQFSGGPNKHNEQFF. The DNA for the CDR3 is TGCGCCAGCAGCCAGTTTAGCGGGGGCCCCAATAAACACAATGAGCAGTTCTTC.